What follows are 32 T cell receptor beta chains derived from one specimen sequenced in a study of T cell repertoires in cytomegalovirus infection. TCRdb independently ran MiXCR on the reads; one entry per CDR3 protein. The repertoire holds about 240,000 distinct CDR3 sequences, with over 9% as singletons. The sequencing input was PBMCs. The receptor source for this set is a human donor in good health (CMV status not recorded). Some clones in this sample may be carry-over from other donors' samples.

V is TRBV19 and J is TRBJ2-4; D is perhaps TRBD1 (6 bases). V was clipped by 7 bases and J by 2 bases, with 15 bases between them. This CDR3 comprises 15 residues. Germline V CDR1 and CDR2: LNHDA, SQIVND (reference sequence). The CDR3 DNA is TGTGCCAGTACGCAGGGGACCGATACCAAAAACATTCAGTACTTC. Protein product: CASTQGTDTKNIQYF.

This clonotype was seen repeatedly, ten times or more. This chain joins TRBV6-2 or TRBV6-3 and TRBJ2-3, with D possibly being TRBD2 (5 bases). Germline V gene sequence: CDR1 MNHEY, CDR2 SVGEGT. CDR3 length: 16 residues. The V end was cut by 6 bases, the J end by 4 bases, with 20 bases between. The CDR3 reads CASRSRRALTADTQYF. The CDR3 region has the DNA TGTGCCAGCAGGAGCCGGCGGGCACTAACCGCAGATACGCAGTATTTT.

This clonotype occurred many times. The V call is TRBV27, the J call TRBJ2-7; tentative D call: TRBD1 (5 bases). The V end was cut by 2 bases, the J end by 2 bases, with 10 bases between. This CDR3 is built from 14 residues. Germline-derived CDR1 and CDR2 are MNHEY and SMNVEV (reference sequence). CDR3 DNA: TGTGCCAGCAGTTTAAAGGGGCAGGCCTACGAGCAGTACTTC. This gives the protein CASSLKGQAYEQYF.

A word on this clonotype: At one boundary the junction diverges from the germline segment, which might be a read error. V usage is TRBV19 and J usage is TRBJ2-2; D is ambiguous. This CDR3 has 14 residues. CDR1 LNHDA and CDR2 SQIVND come from the germline V gene (reference sequence). CDR3: CASTRLSNTGELFF. Written as DNA, the CDR3 is TGTGCTAGTACCCGGCTATCGAACACCGGGGAGCTGTTTTTT. Looking up the rest from reference TRBV19 and TRBJ2-2 gives the full variable domain: DGGITQSPKYLFRKEGQNVTLSCEQNLNHDAMYWYRQDPGQGLRLIYYSQIVNDFQKGDIAEGYSVSREKKESFPLTVTSAQKNPTAFYLCASTRLSNTGELFFGEGSRLTVL.

This clonotype was observed many times. This chain uses TRBV6-2 or TRBV6-3 with TRBJ2-1; 8 bases are shared with TRBD2. J gave up 6 bases and V 7 bases, and 11 bases lay outside the gene matches. Germline V CDR1 and CDR2: MNHEY, SVGEGT. The CDR3 loop spans 15 amino acids. In DNA form, the CDR3 reads TGTGCCAGCACAATGGCGGGGACTAGTGGCAATGAGCAGTTCTTC. Its protein is CASTMAGTSGNEQFF.

There are many counts of this clonotype. This chain links TRBV11-3 with TRBJ2-2; D gene unclear. The V gene lost 5 bases and the J gene lost 2 bases, with 6 bases spanning the gap. Germline V gene data show CDR1 as SGHNT and CDR2 as YENEEA. This CDR3 is 13 amino acids long. Here the CDR3 DNA reads TGTGCCAGCAGCACCACCAACACCGGGGAGCTGTTTTTT. This gives the protein CASSTTNTGELFF.

This clonotype was detected ten times or more. CDR3 sequence: CASRGNIGEQYF. CDR3 DNA sequence: TGTGCCAGCAGAGGGAATATTGGCGAGCAGTACTTC. The V and J genes are TRBV7-2 and TRBJ2-7, with unresolved D. The CDR3 has 12 residues. Germline V gene lookup returns CDR1 SGHTA and CDR2 FQGNSA. V shed 6 bases and J shed 6 bases, with 12 bases lying between them.

This clonotype was counted ten times or more. CDR3 sequence: CAISGTGMNSGANVLTF. DNA of the CDR3: TGTGCCATCAGCGGGACAGGGATGAACTCTGGGGCCAACGTCCTGACTTTC. The V call is TRBV10-3, the J call TRBJ2-6; 9 nucleotides agree with TRBD1. V lost 6 bases, J lost 0 bases, and 6 bases stayed unmatched. Germline V gene sequence: CDR1 ENHRY, CDR2 SYGVKD. The CDR3 is 17 amino acids.

This clonotype was counted at least ten times. V is TRBV7-9 and J is TRBJ2-7, with TRBD2 matching 7 bases. This CDR3 spans 13 amino acids. The germline gives CDR1 SEHNR, CDR2 FQNEAQ (reference sequence). After removal of 5 bases from V and 2 bases from J, the junction contained 3 bases not matched to a gene. The CDR3 here is CASSPRGAYEQYF. DNA for the CDR3: TGTGCCAGCAGCCCTCGGGGGGCCTACGAGCAGTACTTC.

This clonotype has a handful of counts. The V call is TRBV7-6, the J call TRBJ2-4, with 8 bases lining up with TRBD1. J lost 1 base, V lost 5 bases, and 1 base had no gene match. This CDR3 region has 14 residues. CDR1 is SGHVS, CDR2 FNYEAQ, per germline. The CDR3 DNA sequence: TGTGCCAGCAGCCGGACAGGGGCCAAAAACATTCAGTACTTC. Its translation is CASSRTGAKNIQYF. Supplemented by reference TRBV7-6 and TRBJ2-4, the full variable domain reads GAGVSQSPRYKVTKRGQDVALRCDPISGHVSLYWYRQALGQGPEFLTYFNYEAQQDKSGLPNDRFSAERPEGSISTLTIQRTEQRDSAMYRCASSRTGAKNIQYFGAGTRLSVL.

This sequence joins TRBV19 and TRBJ2-7, with TRBD2 matching 13 bases. Looked up from germline, CDR1 is LNHDA and CDR2 is SQIVND (reference sequence). The CDR3 spans 16 residues. Trimming removed 3 bases from V and 1 base from J; junction bases left unmatched: 3. The CDR3 loop reads CASSMWTSGGSYEQYF. CDR3 DNA sequence: TGTGCCAGTAGTATGTGGACTAGCGGGGGATCCTACGAGCAGTACTTC. Full variable domain (rest looked up from reference TRBV19 and TRBJ2-7): DGGITQSPKYLFRKEGQNVTLSCEQNLNHDAMYWYRQDPGQGLRLIYYSQIVNDFQKGDIAEGYSVSREKKESFPLTVTSAQKNPTAFYLCASSMWTSGGSYEQYFGPGTRLTVT.

This clonotype was counted a few times. V gene TRBV20-1 combines with J gene TRBJ1-1, with D possibly TRBD1 on 6 matching bases. Germline CDR1 reads DFQATT; CDR2 reads SNEGSKA (reference sequence). This CDR3 spans 13 amino acids. V lost 4 bases and J lost 11, with 20 bases in between. The CDR3 loop is CSATMRGGRRAFF. CDR3 DNA sequence: TGCAGTGCTACCATGAGGGGGGGGCGACGTGCTTTCTTT.

The DNA for the CDR3 is TGTGCCAGCAGTCCCCGAACTTTGGCGGGAGTTCCCCATGAGCAGTTCTTC. Its translation: CASSPRTLAGVPHEQFF. The chain has TRBV28 and TRBJ2-1, with TRBD2 matching over 7 bases. The CDR3 loop spans 17 amino acids. Germline trimming cut 5 bases from V and 8 bases from J; bases unmatched to any gene: 18. Germline V gives CDR1 MDHEN, CDR2 SYDVKM.

In its sample, this clonotype was seen many times. The genes are TRBV7-2 and TRBJ1-1; D gene ambiguous. The CDR3 is 15 residues long. V lost 5 bases to trimming and J lost 6 bases, with 19 bases between them. Germline-derived CDR1 and CDR2 are SGHTA and FQGNSA. The chain's CDR3 is CASSPPVTGNAEAFF. CDR3 nucleotides: TGTGCCAGCAGCCCGCCGGTTACGGGCAACGCTGAAGCTTTCTTT.

Many counts were recorded for this clonotype. The chain couples TRBV7-2 to TRBJ1-1, with TRBD1 identical over 9 bases. Unmatched junction bases numbered 9, after V lost 1 base and J lost 12 bases. The CDR3 is 14 amino acids. Germline V gene sequence: CDR1 SGHTA, CDR2 FQGNSA. The CDR3 loop reads CASSLVRGQGSPFF. CDR3 nucleotides: TGTGCCAGCAGCTTAGTTAGGGGACAGGGATCTCCTTTCTTT.

The rearrangement joins TRBV20-1 to TRBJ2-7; tentatively, D is TRBD1 or TRBD2 (6 bases each). The CDR3 has 13 residues. The V end was cut by 3 bases, the J end by 3 bases, with 12 bases between. Germline V gene sequence: CDR1 DFQATT, CDR2 SNEGSKA (reference sequence). CDR3 sequence: CSASRGVGYEQYF. For the CDR3, the DNA is TGCAGTGCTAGTAGGGGGGTAGGCTACGAGCAGTACTTC.

This clonotype was seen only a few times. The J gene is TRBJ2-5, the V gene TRBV9; the match to TRBD1 covers 7 bases. Trimming at V came to 4 bases and at J to 2 bases, leaving 8 bases not matched to a gene. CDR1 and CDR2 from the germline V gene are SGDLS and YYNGEE. The CDR3 length is 15 residues. The CDR3 DNA is TGTGCCAGCAGCTCCGCTCGGACAGGACAAGAGACCCAGTACTTC. It yields the protein CASSSARTGQETQYF.

In this sample, this clonotype turned up many times. The chain uses TRBV7-2 and TRBJ1-5, with 12 bases matching TRBD1. Germline assignment: CDR1 SGHTA and CDR2 FQGNSA. V lost 4 bases and J lost 4; bases outside the gene matches: 2. CDR3 length equals 15 residues. For the CDR3, the DNA is TGTGCCAGCAGCTGGGACAGGGGGCTGAATCAGCCCCAGCATTTT. This gives the protein CASSWDRGLNQPQHF. Full variable domain (missing parts from reference TRBV7-2 and TRBJ1-5): GAGVSQSPSNKVTEKGKDVELRCDPISGHTALYWYRQSLGQGLEFLIYFQGNSAPDKSGLPSDRFSAERTGGSVSTLTIQRTQQEDSAVYLCASSWDRGLNQPQHFGDGTRLSIL.

In its sample, this clonotype was seen many times. The chain uses TRBV19 and TRBJ2-6; TRBD2 is a possible D gene (5 bases). Germline CDR1 reads LNHDA; CDR2 reads SQIVND (reference sequence). With 9 bases removed from V and 3 bases from J, the gap between germline ends came to 12 bases. The CDR3 is made up of 14 amino acids. The CDR3 region has the DNA TGTGCCAGCGGAGGAGTTGATGGGGCCAACGTCCTGACTTTC. Encoded protein: CASGGVDGANVLTF.

This clonotype was counted a few times. This chain uses TRBV5-5 with TRBJ2-7, with D possibly TRBD2 on 5 matching bases. This CDR3 is 13 amino acids long. V lost 4 bases, J lost 5 bases, and 13 bases lay in between. Germline CDR1 and CDR2: SGHKS and YYEKEE (reference sequence). Here the CDR3 reads CASSPEAGDEQYF. CDR3 sequence (DNA): TGTGCCAGCAGCCCGGAGGCTGGGGACGAGCAGTACTTC.

J is TRBJ2-3 and V is TRBV7-2, with a tentative D call TRBD1 (6 bases). V was pared by 4 bases and J by 3 bases, with 17 bases between. This CDR3 is built from 16 residues. Germline-derived CDR1 and CDR2 are SGHTA and FQGNSA. CDR3 loop: CASSSGTLSITDTQYF. The DNA for the CDR3 is TGTGCCAGCAGCTCAGGGACACTTAGCATTACAGATACGCAGTATTTT.

This clonotype was recorded at least ten times. The rearrangement joins TRBV5-1 to TRBJ1-4, with D possibly being TRBD1 (6 bases). CDR3 length: 16 residues. V was clipped by 5 bases and J by 2 bases, with 16 bases between them. CDR1 and CDR2 (germline): SGHRS, YFSETQ. The CDR3 region has the DNA TGCGCCAGCAGTCGGGACATCCTGTCGACTAATGAAAAACTGTTTTTT. It translates to CASSRDILSTNEKLFF.

Only a few counts were recorded for this clonotype. J is TRBJ2-7 and V is TRBV12-3 or TRBV12-4, with D possibly TRBD2 on 6 matching bases. The length of the CDR3 is 14 residues. V lost 5 bases, J lost 2 bases, and 13 bases lay in between. In nucleotides, the CDR3 is TGTGCCAGCAGTGCGGCGGGGTTAACCTACGAGCAGTACTTC. This codes for CASSAAGLTYEQYF.

This clonotype was seen repeatedly, ten times or more. The chain has TRBV7-2 and TRBJ2-3; a weak D match, TRBD1 (6 bases). Germline values: CDR1 SGHTA, CDR2 FQGNSA. V dropped 5 bases and J dropped 2 bases, with 14 bases sitting between them. This CDR3 spans 15 amino acids. The CDR3 is CASSPQQGYTDTQYF. For the CDR3, the DNA is TGTGCCAGCAGCCCCCAACAGGGCTACACAGATACGCAGTATTTT.

This clonotype has a count of ten or more. V usage is TRBV29-1 and J usage is TRBJ2-3, with 9 bases fitting TRBD2. Germline V gene sequence: CDR1 SQVTM, CDR2 ANQGSEA. There are 13 residues in the CDR3. Trimming cost V 3 bases and J 5 bases; bases outside gene matches: 3. CDR3 amino acids: CSVERGGGDTQYF. CDR3 in DNA: TGCAGCGTTGAGCGGGGGGGCGGAGATACGCAGTATTTT.

This clonotype has a count of ten or more. J is TRBJ2-3 and V is TRBV19, with a possible D match to TRBD2 (5 bases). Germline V CDR1 and CDR2: LNHDA, SQIVND (reference sequence). The CDR3 runs 16 residues. Trimming removed 5 bases at V and 2 bases at J, with 17 bases between. CDR3 protein: CASSQVGGRYTDTQYF. Written as DNA, the CDR3 is TGTGCCAGTAGTCAAGTTGGCGGGCGATACACAGATACGCAGTATTTT.

Ten or more counts support this clonotype. This chain links TRBV7-9 with TRBJ1-1; D gene unclear. The germline V gene has CDR1 SEHNR and CDR2 FQNEAQ (reference sequence). V gave up 5 bases and J gave up 3 bases, with 10 bases separating them. This CDR3 has 13 residues. Written as DNA, the CDR3 is TGTGCCAGCAGCAACGACATTTACACTGAAGCTTTCTTT. Protein: CASSNDIYTEAFF.

The rearrangement links TRBV12-3 or TRBV12-4 to TRBJ2-7; 7 bases fit TRBD1. The ends lost 6 bases at V and 1 base at J; junction bases unmatched: 6. This CDR3 contains 14 residues. The CDR3 protein is CASRPGQFSYEQYF. In DNA, the CDR3 is TGTGCCAGCAGACCGGGACAGTTTTCCTACGAGCAGTACTTC.

The genes are TRBV6-6 and TRBJ2-7; 13 nucleotides line up with TRBD2. The CDR3 totals 16 residues. Germline CDR1 and CDR2: MNHNY and SVGAGI (reference sequence). V lost 6 bases to trimming and J lost 3 bases; unmatched junction nucleotides: 8. CDR3 nucleotides: TGTGCCAGCAGGACCGGGACTAGCGGGACCGGCTACGAGCAGTACTTC. Translating it yields CASRTGTSGTGYEQYF.

This clonotype was observed many times. The genes are TRBV24-1 and TRBJ2-3; no clear D gene. Germline assignment: CDR1 KGHDR and CDR2 SFDVKD. This CDR3 has 13 amino acids. Trimming took 2 bases from V and 0 from J, leaving 2 bases between them. DNA of the CDR3: TGTGCCACCAGTGATTCCAGCACAGATACGCAGTATTTT. This encodes CATSDSSTDTQYF.

The rearrangement uses TRBV7-9 and TRBJ2-3; D remains ambiguous. The V end was cut by 6 bases, the J end by 6 bases, with 7 bases between. From germline, CDR1 is SEHNR and CDR2 FQNEAQ (reference sequence). The CDR3 has 11 residues. The CDR3 protein is CASRPADTQYF. In DNA form, the CDR3 reads TGTGCCAGCAGGCCTGCGGATACGCAGTATTTT. Using reference TRBV7-9 and TRBJ2-3 for the parts outside the CDR3, the full variable domain is DTGVSQNPRHKITKRGQNVTFRCDPISEHNRLYWYRQTLGQGPEFLTYFQNEAQLEKSRLLSDRFSAERPKGSFSTLEIQRTEQGDSAMYLCASRPADTQYFGPGTRLTVL.

This clonotype was counted between two and nine times. The chain's CDR3 is CSVESGLSYNEQFF. The CDR3 bases are TGCAGCGTTGAGTCCGGACTCTCCTACAATGAGCAGTTCTTC. The chain recombines TRBV29-1 with TRBJ2-1; maybe TRBD2 (5 bases). Germline values: CDR1 SQVTM, CDR2 ANQGSEA. The CDR3 loop spans 14 amino acids. V was shortened by 3 bases and J by 0 bases, with 9 bases between the two germline ends.